Presented here are 15 T cell receptor beta chains from one specimen sequenced in a study of blood T cells in healthy people across ages. The authors ran a second PCR of about 6 to 11 cycles using a sample-barcoded 5' primer and a J-beta primer mix. TCRdb passed the 5' RACE reads through MiXCR, listing each CDR3 protein once. Of fewer than 800,000 distinct CDR3 sequences listed, roughly 20% are singletons. Material for sequencing was blood. All receptors derive from a man aged 65-85 years in good health.

In this sample, this clonotype turned up a few times. The V call is TRBV28, the J call TRBJ1-2, with 12 bases matching TRBD1. Germline V gene lookup returns CDR1 MDHEN and CDR2 SYDVKM. CDR3 size: 18 residues. V lost 10 bases and J lost 1; bases outside the gene matches: 16. The CDR3 bases are TGTGCCACCTCAATGAGGGGACAGGGGGCCAAAATTAACTATGGCTACACCTTC. This gives the protein CATSMRGQGAKINYGYTF.

The rearrangement uses TRBV20-1 and TRBJ1-1, with no clear D. The germline V gene has CDR1 DFQATT and CDR2 SNEGSKA (reference sequence). V was cut by 3 bases and J by 3 bases, with 5 bases left in between. The CDR3 contains 11 residues. The CDR3 region has the DNA TGCAGTGCTAGCCAGGACACTGAAGCTTTCTTT. Translated: CSASQDTEAFF.

This clonotype showed up just a few times. The chain recombines TRBV24-1 with TRBJ2-1; maybe TRBD2 (6 bases). This CDR3 is 14 amino acids long. The V end lost 10 bases, the J end lost 3 bases, and 15 bases lay between the germline ends. The V gene's germline CDR1 is KGHDR and CDR2 SFDVKD. CDR3 nucleotide sequence: TGTGCCACGTCGGGACTTGCTGACTACAATGAGCAGTTCTTC. Translation gives CATSGLADYNEQFF.

This clonotype came up a few times. The rearrangement uses TRBV7-8 and TRBJ2-4; TRBD1 is a possible D gene (6 bases). The CDR3 consists of 15 residues. Germline V gene lookup returns CDR1 SGHVS and CDR2 FQNEAQ. V lost 0 bases and J lost 5, with 11 bases in between. The CDR3 is CASSLALPGENIQYF. The CDR3 region has the DNA TGTGCCAGCAGCTTAGCGCTTCCAGGGGAAAACATTCAGTACTTC.

The chain joins TRBV5-1 to TRBJ2-5, with D unresolved. The last part of the DNA fits TRBJ2-7 better; the J call may be wrong. Germline loops: CDR1 SGHRS, CDR2 YFSETQ. This CDR3 is built from 15 residues. The CDR3 region has the DNA TGCGCCAGCAGCTTCGTAGGGCCTAGCTCCTACGAGCAGTACTTC. It translates to CASSFVGPSSYEQYF.

As for this clonotype: Here the CDR3 omits its conserved ending phenylalanine or tryptophan, so a read error is the likely source. The chain links TRBV6-1 to TRBJ2-5; no firm D call. The J call is uncertain, as TRBJ2-7 better fits the DNA end. This CDR3 is built from 13 residues. The germline V gene encodes CDR1 MNHNS and CDR2 SASEGT. CDR3 DNA: TGTGCCAGCAGTGAACAGGCAACCTACGAGCAGTACCTC. This sequence encodes CASSEQATYEQYL.

This clonotype was counted between two and nine times. The chain carries TRBV5-1 and TRBJ1-2, with D perhaps TRBD1 (5 bases). CDR1 SGHRS and CDR2 YFSETQ come from the germline V gene. Trimming stripped 4 bases from V and 4 bases from J, with 14 bases between. The length of the CDR3 is 14 residues. The CDR3 bases are TGCGCCAGCAGCAGAGAAAGGGGCCTCTATGGCTACACCTTC. This gives the protein CASSRERGLYGYTF. Together with reference TRBV5-1 and TRBJ1-2, the CDR3 gives the full variable domain: KAGVTQTPRYLIKTRGQQVTLSCSPISGHRSVSWYQQTPGQGLQFLFEYFSETQRNKGNFPGRFSGRQFSNSRSEMNVSTLELGDSALYLCASSRERGLYGYTFGSGTRLTVV.

This rearrangement joins TRBV7-2 to TRBJ2-7; the match to TRBD1 covers 8 bases. The CDR3 extends over 17 amino acids. The germline gives CDR1 SGHTA, CDR2 FQGNSA. V shed 1 base, J shed 1 base, and the junction held 9 bases outside the gene matches. The CDR3 bases are TGTGCCAGCAGCTTAGTTGGGACAGGAACTCGGTCCTACGAGCAGTACTTC. As protein: CASSLVGTGTRSYEQYF.

CDR3 sequence reads: CATSDGQASSYNEQFF. The DNA of the CDR3 is TGTGCCACCAGTGATGGACAGGCGAGCTCCTACAATGAGCAGTTCTTC. This chain joins TRBV24-1 and TRBJ2-1; 7 bases map to TRBD1. The CDR3 length is 16 residues. Germline V lookup: CDR1 KGHDR, CDR2 SFDVKD. V lost 3 bases to trimming and J lost 0 bases; unmatched junction nucleotides: 4.

This clonotype has a handful of counts. V usage is TRBV20-1 and J usage is TRBJ2-7; possibly TRBD1 for D (5 bases). The ends were cut back, 4 bases at V and 6 bases at J, with 10 bases in the middle. The CDR3 loop spans 11 amino acids. In germline, CDR1 is DFQATT, CDR2 SNEGSKA (reference sequence). CDR3 coding DNA: TGCAGTGCTACCCGTGGGGCCGAGCAGTACTTC. It translates to CSATRGAEQYF.

There are a few counts of this clonotype. V usage is TRBV20-1 and J usage is TRBJ2-7; 10 positions match TRBD1. CDR3 length equals 15 residues. Per germline, CDR1 DFQATT and CDR2 SNEGSKA (reference sequence). Germline trimming cut 0 bases from V and 3 bases from J; bases unmatched to any gene: 5. The CDR3 DNA follows: TGCAGTGCTAGAGAAGGGGGGACAGGGGTCTACGAGCAGTACTTC. Protein sequence: CSAREGGTGVYEQYF.

This rearrangement joins TRBV6-6 to TRBJ2-3, with D perhaps TRBD2 (5 bases). V shed 5 bases and J shed 0 bases, with 9 bases lying between them. Germline V lookup: CDR1 MNHNY, CDR2 SVGAGI (reference sequence). This CDR3 has 14 residues. This CDR3 is CASSDGLSTDTQYF. The CDR3 nucleotides read TGTGCCAGCAGTGACGGACTGAGCACAGATACGCAGTATTTT.

The chain recombines TRBV6-6 with TRBJ2-4; 7 bases agree with TRBD1. V dropped 2 bases and J dropped 3; count of bases not matched to a gene: 4. The CDR3 has 15 amino acids. Germline V CDR1 and CDR2: MNHNY, SVGAGI (reference sequence). The CDR3 DNA reads as TGTGCCAGCAGTTACGAACAGGGGAGCAAAAACATTCAGTACTTC. Translated, it gives CASSYEQGSKNIQYF.

V gene TRBV20-1 combines with J gene TRBJ1-4; 7 positions match TRBD1. Germline assignment: CDR1 DFQATT and CDR2 SNEGSKA (reference sequence). With V trimmed by 0 bases and J by 8 bases, 3 bases remained unmatched. The CDR3 consists of 13 residues. In DNA, the CDR3 is TGCAGTGCTAGAGAGGGACAGAAGGAAAAACTGTTTTTT. Translated: CSAREGQKEKLFF.

This clonotype was recorded a few times. The chain recombines TRBV9 with TRBJ2-6, with D unclear. This CDR3 is 16 amino acids long. Germline V gene data show CDR1 as SGDLS and CDR2 as YYNGEE. The V and J ends lost 3 bases and 0 bases respectively, with 10 bases between them. DNA for the CDR3: TGTGCCAGCAGCGACCTCGGATTCTCTGGGGCCAACGTCCTGACTTTC. Translation gives CASSDLGFSGANVLTF. Using reference TRBV9 and TRBJ2-6 for the parts outside the CDR3, the full variable domain is DSGVTQTPKHLITATGQRVTLRCSPRSGDLSVYWYQQSLDQGLQFLIQYYNGEERAKGNILERFSAQQFPDLHSELNLSSLELGDSALYFCASSDLGFSGANVLTFGAGSRLTVL.